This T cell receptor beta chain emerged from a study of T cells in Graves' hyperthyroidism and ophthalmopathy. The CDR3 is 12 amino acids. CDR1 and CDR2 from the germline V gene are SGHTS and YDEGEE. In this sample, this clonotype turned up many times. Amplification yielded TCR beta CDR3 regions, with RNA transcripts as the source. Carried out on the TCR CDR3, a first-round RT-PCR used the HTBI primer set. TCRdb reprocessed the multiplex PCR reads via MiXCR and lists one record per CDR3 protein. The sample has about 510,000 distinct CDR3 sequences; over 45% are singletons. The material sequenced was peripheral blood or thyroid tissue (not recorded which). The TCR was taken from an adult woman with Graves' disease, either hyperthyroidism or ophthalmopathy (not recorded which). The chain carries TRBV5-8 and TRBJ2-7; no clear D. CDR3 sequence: CETPAPIDEQYF. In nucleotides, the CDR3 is TGTGAGACCCCGGCCCCTATAGACGAGCAGTACTTC.